Described below is a single T cell receptor (beta chain) sequence and its context. CDR3 length: 16 residues. V lost 0 bases to trimming and J lost 0 bases, with 10 bases between them. Germline CDR1 reads KGHSH; CDR2 reads LQKENI. The data stem from a study of blood T cell repertoires in COVID-19. In the authors' methods: Estimated nucleated cell counts came from reference gene primer amplification. TCRdb's table, derived via immunoSEQ multiplex PCR, lists solely in-frame clones and lacks some. Clonal size and the V and J genes are those of that table, whereas D and trimming came from the DNA. The sample carries roughly 190,000 clones, around 85% recorded once.

The rearrangement uses TRBV18 and TRBJ2-3; D is perhaps TRBD2 (5 bases). The sequence was collected from a woman in her sixties with acute or convalescent COVID-19. The source material was peripheral blood. CDR3 sequence: CASSPPIGGSTDTQYF. For the CDR3, the DNA is TGTGCCAGCTCACCACCCATAGGCGGGAGCACAGATACGCAGTATTTT.